Listed here are 3 T cell receptor beta chains from one sample, sequenced in a study of blood T cell repertoires in COVID-19. Profiling relied on immunoSEQ multiplex PCR, and the TCRdb table lists in-frame clones only, not all of them. The table records some 200,000 clones, 65% to 85% of them present only once. Sequenced sample: peripheral blood. These receptor sequences come from a woman in her twenties or thirties who had recovered from COVID-19.

This clone has at least ten counts. The chain joins TRBV28 to TRBJ1-1; D might be TRBD1 (6 bases). V lost 2 bases and J lost 7, with 11 bases in between. The CDR3 has 13 residues. Germline loops: CDR1 MDHEN, CDR2 SYDVKM. The CDR3 DNA sequence: TGTGCCAGCAGTTTAGCAGGGGAGGGTGAAGCTTTCTTT. Residues: CASSLAGEGEAFF.

The chain recombines TRBV3-1 (or the pseudogene TRBV3-2) with TRBJ2-7; D gene unclear. CDR1 is LGHDT and CDR2 is YNNKEL in the germline V gene (reference sequence). The CDR3 sequence is 12 residues long. The V and J ends lost 0 bases and 6 bases respectively, with 6 bases between them. CDR3 sequence reads: CASSQEGREQYF. The CDR3 coding sequence is TGTGCCAGCAGCCAAGAGGGCCGCGAGCAGTACTTC.

The chain couples TRBV27 to TRBJ1-5; a possible D gene is TRBD1 (5 bases). Per germline, CDR1 MNHEY and CDR2 SMNVEV (reference sequence). CDR3 length equals 14 residues. V was shortened by 6 bases and J by 5 bases, with 14 bases between the two germline ends. The DNA of the CDR3 is TGTGCCAGCAGCCCAAGGACACCCGATCAGCCCCAGCATTTT. Protein: CASSPRTPDQPQHF.